A single sample is the source of the 21 T cell receptor beta chains below, sequenced in a study of blood T cells in healthy people across ages. Together with a sample-barcoded 5' primer, a J-beta primer mix was included in a second PCR lasting about 7 to 11 cycles. TCRdb re-derived calls from the 5' RACE reads in MiXCR, one entry per CDR3 protein. The sample consists of 1.4 million to 1.5 million distinct CDR3 sequences, around two fifths of them appearing once. Sample: blood. The source of these receptors is a woman aged 18-35 years in good health.

The rearrangement uses TRBV5-1 and TRBJ1-1; tentative D call: TRBD1 (6 bases). Germline V gives CDR1 SGHRS, CDR2 YFSETQ. Between the trimmed V and J ends, which lost 7 bases and 0 bases, there was a span of 10 bases. The CDR3 spans 13 residues. The CDR3 sequence is CASAGTLNTEAFF. Here the CDR3 DNA reads TGCGCCAGCGCCGGGACATTGAACACTGAAGCTTTCTTT. The full variable domain, rest sourced from reference TRBV5-1 and TRBJ1-1, is KAGVTQTPRYLIKTRGQQVTLSCSPISGHRSVSWYQQTPGQGLQFLFEYFSETQRNKGNFPGRFSGRQFSNSRSEMNVSTLELGDSALYLCASAGTLNTEAFFGQGTRLTVV.

This clonotype showed up just a few times. The chain uses TRBV28 and TRBJ1-4; tentatively, D is TRBD1 (5 bases). CDR3 length: 23 residues. Germline V gene lookup returns CDR1 MDHEN and CDR2 SYDVKM. The V end lost 8 bases, the J end lost 4 bases, and 41 bases lay between the germline ends. The CDR3 loop is CASSHPLPYTAHEEWGVNEKLFF. The DNA for the CDR3 is TGTGCCAGCTCGCATCCCTTACCATACACGGCACACGAGGAGTGGGGCGTTAATGAAAAACTGTTTTTT.

This sequence joins TRBV9 and TRBJ1-1; 8 bases map to TRBD1. The CDR3 runs to 15 residues. Germline trimming cut 3 bases from V and 0 bases from J; bases unmatched to any gene: 4. Germline V gene sequence: CDR1 SGDLS, CDR2 YYNGEE. This CDR3 is CASSGGDRMNTEAFF. The CDR3 nucleotides are TGTGCCAGCAGCGGAGGGGACAGGATGAACACTGAAGCTTTCTTT.

V gene TRBV7-2 combines with J gene TRBJ1-1; D possibly corresponds to TRBD1 (5 bases). The CDR3 is made up of 12 amino acids. Germline V CDR1 and CDR2: SGHTA, FQGNSA. Trimming took off 1 base at V and 11 bases at J, with 11 bases between the two ends. CDR3 sequence: CASSLVRDSAFF. CDR3 sequence (DNA): TGTGCCAGCAGCTTAGTTCGGGACTCGGCTTTCTTT. The whole variable domain, filled in from reference TRBV7-2 and TRBJ1-1, reads GAGVSQSPSNKVTEKGKDVELRCDPISGHTALYWYRQSLGQGLEFLIYFQGNSAPDKSGLPSDRFSAERTGGSVSTLTIQRTQQEDSAVYLCASSLVRDSAFFGQGTRLTVV.

The rearrangement uses TRBV5-1 and TRBJ2-3; 11 bases match TRBD1. There are 16 residues in the CDR3. Trimming removed 4 bases from V and 0 bases from J; junction bases left unmatched: 4. Germline values: CDR1 SGHRS, CDR2 YFSETQ. The CDR3 DNA reads as TGCGCCAGCAGCATAGGACAGGGGGCCAGCACAGATACGCAGTATTTT. Amino acids: CASSIGQGASTDTQYF.

The V gene is TRBV20-1, the J gene TRBJ2-5, with D tentatively TRBD2 (5 bases). The CDR3 totals 15 residues. Germline CDR1 and CDR2: DFQATT and SNEGSKA (reference sequence). Between the trimmed V and J ends, which lost 5 bases and 11 bases, there was a span of 27 bases. The CDR3 loop is CSAPQTSVSYNEQYF. In DNA form, the CDR3 reads TGCAGTGCTCCCCAAACTAGTGTGTCCTACAATGAGCAGTACTTC.

This chain joins TRBV28 and TRBJ2-5; D gene unclear. Germline V gene lookup returns CDR1 MDHEN and CDR2 SYDVKM. CDR3 length: 15 amino acids. Trimming took off 3 bases at V and 1 base at J, with 12 bases between the two ends. CDR3 sequence (DNA): TGTGCCAGCAGTTTGGTGGCCGGGTTCCAAGAGACCCAGTACTTC. Encoded protein: CASSLVAGFQETQYF. Based on the CDR3 plus reference TRBV28 and TRBJ2-5, the full variable domain is DVKVTQSSRYLVKRTGEKVFLECVQDMDHENMFWYRQDPGLGLRLIYFSYDVKMKEKGDIPEGYSVSREKKERFSLILESASTNQTSMYLCASSLVAGFQETQYFGPGTRLLVL.

This chain uses TRBV20-1 with TRBJ2-3; the match to TRBD2 covers 12 bases. The CDR3 covers 16 residues. With V trimmed by 5 bases and J by 3 bases, 9 bases remained unmatched. The germline CDR1 and CDR2 sequences are DFQATT and SNEGSKA (reference sequence). The CDR3 DNA reads TGCAGTGCTCTAACTTCTAGCGGGAGGGGGACAGATACGCAGTATTTT. It codes for CSALTSSGRGTDTQYF.

In this sample, this clonotype turned up once. The DNA of the CDR3 is TGTGCCAGCAGCCAACAAACCCGGGGCACTGAAGCTTTCTTT. Its protein is CASSQQTRGTEAFF. The chain combines TRBV7-2 with TRBJ1-1; D not certain. Trimming left V 5 bases short and J 4 bases short, with 14 bases between. CDR3 length: 14 residues. CDR1 is SGHTA, CDR2 FQGNSA, per germline.

The J gene is TRBJ1-4, the V gene TRBV10-3, with 7 bases matching TRBD1. The CDR3 loop spans 15 amino acids. Per the germline V gene, CDR1 is ENHRY and CDR2 is SYGVKD. J lost 4 bases, V lost 4 bases, and 6 bases had no gene match. CDR3 nucleotide sequence: TGTGCCATCAGTGCGTGGACAGGCGGTAATGAAAAACTGTTTTTT. This sequence encodes CAISAWTGGNEKLFF.

The V call is TRBV9, the J call TRBJ2-1; 7 bases map to TRBD2. CDR1 SGDLS and CDR2 YYNGEE come from the germline V gene. The CDR3 is made up of 16 amino acids. Germline trimming cut 0 bases from V and 3 bases from J; bases unmatched to any gene: 6. CDR3 nucleotides: TGTGCCAGCAGCGTAGCTGGGGGGGGACTCTACAATGAGCAGTTCTTC. It specifies CASSVAGGGLYNEQFF.

The chain carries TRBV20-1 and TRBJ1-1, with no clear D. This CDR3 is built from 11 residues. Trimming removed 6 bases at V and 3 bases at J, with 8 bases between. The germline V gene encodes CDR1 DFQATT and CDR2 SNEGSKA (reference sequence). The CDR3 here is CSASDDTEAFF. CDR3 bases: TGCAGTGCATCGGATGACACTGAAGCTTTCTTT.

The table lists this clonotype with a few counts. This chain joins TRBV7-2 and TRBJ2-5, with 8 positions matching TRBD2. The length of the CDR3 is 15 residues. After removal of 1 base from V and 11 bases from J, the junction contained 12 bases not matched to a gene. CDR1 and CDR2 from the germline V gene are SGHTA and FQGNSA. The CDR3 DNA reads TGTGCCAGCAGCTTAGGAGCGGGAGCTGTGAATGAGCAGTACTTC. This gives the protein CASSLGAGAVNEQYF. The whole variable domain, filled in from reference TRBV7-2 and TRBJ2-5, reads GAGVSQSPSNKVTEKGKDVELRCDPISGHTALYWYRQSLGQGLEFLIYFQGNSAPDKSGLPSDRFSAERTGGSVSTLTIQRTQQEDSAVYLCASSLGAGAVNEQYFGPGTRLLVL.

The chain uses TRBV24-1 and TRBJ2-1; D ambiguous. This CDR3 comprises 12 residues. Trimming stripped 4 bases from V and 4 bases from J, with 4 bases between. Germline CDR1 and CDR2: KGHDR and SFDVKD. The CDR3 spells CATSDGYNEQFF. The CDR3 bases are TGTGCCACCAGTGACGGATACAATGAGCAGTTCTTC.

The J gene is TRBJ1-2, the V gene TRBV27; D gene unclear. V was cut by 3 bases and J by 6 bases, with 14 bases left in between. The V gene's germline CDR1 is MNHEY and CDR2 SMNVEV (reference sequence). This CDR3 spans 14 amino acids. The chain's CDR3 is CASSFNVGRDGYTF. The CDR3 DNA reads as TGTGCCAGCAGTTTTAATGTGGGGAGGGATGGCTACACCTTC.

The chain is built from TRBV5-1 and TRBJ2-1; 9 bases fit TRBD2. In germline, CDR1 is SGHRS, CDR2 YFSETQ. Trimming removed 4 bases from V and 7 bases from J; junction bases left unmatched: 12. The CDR3 sequence is 16 residues long. Written as DNA, the CDR3 is TGCGCCAGCAGCCCCGGTAGGAGCGGGGGGAGGAATGAGCAGTTCTTC. It codes for CASSPGRSGGRNEQFF.

This clonotype was counted once. A junction boundary mismatches the germline segment, possibly from a read error. Here the CDR3 DNA reads TGCACCAGCAGCTTGGATGGACTAGCGGGAGCAGGGCACAATGAGCAGTTCTTC. Amino acid sequence: CTSSLDGLAGAGHNEQFF. The rearrangement links TRBV5-1 to TRBJ2-1, with 13 bases aligning to TRBD2. This CDR3 comprises 18 residues. CDR1 and CDR2 from the germline V gene are SGHRS and YFSETQ.

This clonotype was seen a handful of times. The V and J genes are TRBV20-1 and TRBJ2-7; D might be TRBD2 (7 bases). CDR1 DFQATT and CDR2 SNEGSKA come from the germline V gene (reference sequence). This CDR3 comprises 13 residues. The CDR3 is CITKGGTNYEQYF. CDR3 DNA: TGCATAACCAAGGGGGGGACCAACTACGAGCAGTACTTC.

J is TRBJ2-5 and V is TRBV4-1; the match to TRBD2 covers 7 bases. The CDR3 is 14 amino acids. CDR1 MGHRA and CDR2 YSYEKL come from the germline V gene. Germline trimming cut 4 bases from V and 2 bases from J; bases unmatched to any gene: 4. The CDR3 DNA reads TGCGCCAGCAGCCGGGGACTACTACAAGAGACCCAGTACTTC. Protein product: CASSRGLLQETQYF.

Of note for this clonotype: One end of the junction is discordant with germline, which a read error may explain. V is TRBV7-2 and J is TRBJ2-3; 8 bases map to TRBD2. CDR1 SGHTA and CDR2 FQGNSA come from the germline V gene. The CDR3 runs to 15 residues. The CDR3 region is CVSSLDPSGSDTQYF. The CDR3 coding sequence is TGTGTCAGCAGCTTAGACCCCAGCGGGAGTGATACGCAGTATTTT.

As for this clonotype: A much larger clone differs from this one at a single base, so this may be a read error. V is TRBV6-4 and J is TRBJ1-1, with TRBD1 identical over 8 bases. The length of the CDR3 is 14 residues. V lost 3 bases to trimming and J lost 7 bases; unmatched junction nucleotides: 7. Germline CDR1 MRHNA, CDR2 SNTAGT. CDR3 amino acids: CASSEEQGVGEAFF. The CDR3 bases are TGTGCCAGCAGTGAGGAACAGGGGGTTGGTGAAGCTTTCTTT.